One and the same sample provided the 26 T cell receptor beta chains below, sequenced in a study of blood T cells in healthy people across ages (dated by TCRdb to the mid-2010s). To prepare the library, 5' RACE was applied. The sequencing machine was an Illumina HiSeq 2500. The second PCR ran for roughly 7 to 11 cycles and used a J-beta primer mix along with a sample-barcoded 5' primer. Using fastp at Q25 and MiXCR, TCRdb reprocessed the public reads and kept productive beta chains. Records with the same CDR3 protein are collapsed into one entry carrying the most frequent genes and DNA. A total of approximately 1.5 million distinct CDR3 sequences appear in this sample, about 35% of them only once. The top ten clones comprise 11% of the sample. The sample was blood. The source of these receptors is a woman between 25 and 40 years old in good health.

This clonotype was observed many times. The genes are TRBV29-1 and TRBJ2-7; 9 bases are shared with TRBD1. This CDR3 is 13 amino acids long. From germline, CDR1 is SQVTM and CDR2 ANQGSEA. Unmatched junction bases numbered 5, after V lost 5 bases and J lost 3 bases. The CDR3 region has the DNA TGCAGCGTTCAGGACAGGGGTTTCTACGAGCAGTACTTC. Its protein is CSVQDRGFYEQYF.

The chain recombines TRBV4-2 with TRBJ1-1; 7 bases line up with TRBD1. Germline assignment: CDR1 LGHNA and CDR2 YNFKEQ. This CDR3 has 12 residues. Trimming removed 4 bases from V and 6 bases from J; junction bases left unmatched: 2. CDR3 nucleotides: TGTGCCAGCAGCCGACAGGGACCTGAAGCTTTCTTT. This codes for CASSRQGPEAFF.

This clonotype appeared many times. This chain uses TRBV9 with TRBJ2-3, with D possibly TRBD1 on 5 matching bases. Looked up from germline, CDR1 is SGDLS and CDR2 is YYNGEE. Trimming removed 1 base from V and 0 bases from J, with 6 bases in between. The CDR3 consists of 14 residues. CDR3 sequence reads: CASSVWGSTDTQYF. Written as DNA, the CDR3 is TGTGCCAGCAGCGTATGGGGCAGCACAGATACGCAGTATTTT.

This clonotype was seen only a few times. J is TRBJ2-5 and V is TRBV3-1; 14 bases are a match to TRBD2. The J segment lost 12 bases and the V segment lost 1 base, leaving 4 bases of the junction unmatched. Germline V lookup: CDR1 LGHDT, CDR2 YNNKEL (reference sequence). The CDR3 has 14 amino acids. The CDR3 loop is CASSQGLAGGREYF. Here the CDR3 DNA reads TGTGCCAGCAGCCAAGGACTAGCGGGAGGGCGCGAGTACTTC.

This clonotype has just a few counts. The genes are TRBV20-1 and TRBJ2-7, with 8 bases identical to TRBD1. CDR1 is DFQATT, CDR2 SNEGSKA, per germline (reference sequence). V was pared by 3 bases and J by 6 bases, with 16 bases of the junction left unmatched. The CDR3 sequence is 16 residues long. The CDR3 loop is CSARPGVGTGGSEQYF. DNA of the CDR3: TGCAGTGCTAGGCCAGGGGTCGGGACAGGAGGCTCCGAGCAGTACTTC.

About this clonotype itself: This CDR3 is missing its conserved last phenylalanine or tryptophan, likely due to a read error. No DNA is shown, since the ends of the CDR3 on it are uncertain; the CDR3 is the one TCRdb lists. The CDR3 reads CASSVLAGYQETRYL. The V and J genes are TRBV10-2 and TRBJ2-5; TRBD2, as called in the table, went unchecked against the DNA. Germline-derived CDR1 and CDR2 are WSHSY and SAAADI. The CDR3 is 15 amino acids long, termini counted.

The chain uses TRBV27 and TRBJ2-6, with a tentative D call TRBD1 (5 bases). Germline CDR1 is MNHEY and CDR2 is SMNVEV (reference sequence). The CDR3 length is 15 residues. Between the trimmed V and J ends, which lost 6 bases and 1 base, there was a span of 10 bases. The CDR3 spells CASRDTLSGANVLTF. DNA for the CDR3: TGTGCCAGCAGGGACACTCTATCTGGGGCCAACGTCCTGACTTTC. The full variable domain, completed using reference TRBV27 and TRBJ2-6, is EAQVTQNPRYLITVTGKKLTVTCSQNMNHEYMSWYRQDPGLGLRQIYYSMNVEVTDKGDVPEGYKVSRKEKRNFPLILESPSPNQTSLYFCASRDTLSGANVLTFGAGSRLTVL.

This clonotype was seen more than once but under ten times. The chain combines TRBV10-2 with TRBJ2-5; tentative D call: TRBD2 (6 bases). The germline V gene has CDR1 WSHSY and CDR2 SAAADI. V was cut by 3 bases and J by 0 bases, with 11 bases left in between. The CDR3 is made up of 15 amino acids. The CDR3 DNA reads TGCGCCAGCAGTGATCGGAGGGAGTACCAAGAGACCCAGTACTTC. This gives the protein CASSDRREYQETQYF.

This clonotype turned up a few times. The chain has TRBV4-2 and TRBJ2-5; the D gene is possibly TRBD1 (5 bases). CDR1 and CDR2 (germline): LGHNA, YNFKEQ. V lost 0 bases and J 5 bases, leaving 10 bases between the germline ends. The CDR3 loop spans 14 amino acids. For the CDR3, the DNA is TGTGCCAGCAGCCAAGATAAGGGGTGGGAGACCCAGTACTTC. This sequence encodes CASSQDKGWETQYF.

This clonotype showed up many times. A much larger clonotype is one base distant, so this may be a read error. This sequence joins TRBV20-1 and TRBJ2-2; 10 bases line up with TRBD2. CDR1 is DFQATT, CDR2 SNEGSKA, per germline (reference sequence). The CDR3 has 14 residues. The CDR3 here is CSAAASGSTGERFF. As DNA, the CDR3 is TGCAGTGCGGCGGCTAGCGGGAGCACCGGGGAGCGGTTTTTT.

The chain recombines TRBV5-1 with TRBJ2-3; 7 positions match TRBD2. The germline V gene has CDR1 SGHRS and CDR2 YFSETQ. The CDR3 is 16 residues long. Unmatched junction bases numbered 7, after V lost 1 base and J lost 2 bases. The CDR3 nucleotides are TGCGCCAGCAGCTTGCAACCTAGCGGTGACACAGATACGCAGTATTTT. The encoded protein is CASSLQPSGDTDTQYF. The whole variable domain, remainder taken from reference TRBV5-1 and TRBJ2-3, is KAGVTQTPRYLIKTRGQQVTLSCSPISGHRSVSWYQQTPGQGLQFLFEYFSETQRNKGNFPGRFSGRQFSNSRSEMNVSTLELGDSALYLCASSLQPSGDTDTQYFGPGTRLTVL.

This clonotype was observed a few times. This rearrangement joins TRBV2 to TRBJ2-1; TRBD2 matches 9 bases. The V gene end was trimmed by 6 bases and the J gene end by 9 bases; junction bases not matched to a gene: 9. From germline, CDR1 is SNHLY and CDR2 FYNNEI. The CDR3 covers 14 residues. CDR3: CASRSTGLASEQFF. In DNA form, the CDR3 reads TGTGCCAGCAGGTCAACCGGACTAGCGTCTGAGCAGTTCTTC. Complete variable domain (other parts from reference TRBV2 and TRBJ2-1): EPEVTQTPSHQVTQMGQEVILRCVPISNHLYFYWYRQILGQKVEFLVSFYNNEISEKSEIFDDQFSVERPDGSNFTLKIRSTKLEDSAMYFCASRSTGLASEQFFGPGTRLTVL.

The chain employs TRBV28 and TRBJ2-7, with 8 bases aligning to TRBD2. With 8 bases clipped from V and 0 bases from J, the junction kept 6 bases outside the gene matches. The CDR3 length is 14 residues. Germline values: CDR1 MDHEN, CDR2 SYDVKM. CDR3 bases: TGTGCCAGCGTAAGCGGGAGTGTCTCCTACGAGCAGTACTTC. Translated: CASVSGSVSYEQYF.

The chain combines TRBV12-3 or TRBV12-4 with TRBJ2-5, with D hard to call. This CDR3 region has 14 residues. Deletions cut 1 base from V and 1 base from J, with 7 bases between. CDR3 DNA: TGTGCCAGCAGTTTAGGCGTCAGCCAAGAGACCCAGTACTTC. Its translation: CASSLGVSQETQYF.

The chain has TRBV5-1 and TRBJ2-3; D not resolved. This CDR3 is 13 amino acids long. CDR1 and CDR2 (germline): SGHRS, YFSETQ. V lost 7 bases and J 4 bases, leaving 13 bases between the germline ends. CDR3 in DNA: TGCGCCAGCTCCCTCGTTTCGTCAGATACGCAGTATTTT. This sequence encodes CASSLVSSDTQYF.

This clonotype was picked up many times. V and J are TRBV20-1 and TRBJ1-5, with 8 positions matching TRBD1. With V trimmed by 2 bases and J by 5 bases, 8 bases remained unmatched. The CDR3 length is 15 residues. Germline loops: CDR1 DFQATT, CDR2 SNEGSKA (reference sequence). In DNA form, the CDR3 reads TGCAGTGCTAGACCCACGGGACAGGTTGATCAGCCCCAGCATTTT. As protein: CSARPTGQVDQPQHF.

V and J are TRBV20-1 and TRBJ2-4, with D tentatively TRBD1 (6 bases). In germline, CDR1 is DFQATT, CDR2 SNEGSKA (reference sequence). This CDR3 comprises 15 residues. Trimming removed 2 bases from V and 13 bases from J, with 24 bases in between. DNA of the CDR3: TGCAGTGCTAGAAGGGCAGGGGCGTTCCAAGAGGCCCAGTACTTC. Its protein is CSARRAGAFQEAQYF.

The chain uses TRBV30 and TRBJ2-2, with D hard to call. CDR1 GTSNPN and CDR2 SVGIG come from the germline V gene (reference sequence). The CDR3 sequence is 13 residues long. Trimming pared 3 bases from V and 3 bases from J, leaving 8 bases between. For the CDR3, the DNA is TGTGCCTGGAGGTTTGGATACACCGGGGAGCTGTTTTTT. It yields the protein CAWRFGYTGELFF. The full variable domain, rest sourced from reference TRBV30 and TRBJ2-2, is SQTIHQWPATLVQPVGSPLSLECTVEGTSNPNLYWYRQAAGRGLQLLFYSVGIGQISSEVPQNLSASRPQDRQFILSSKKLLLSDSGFYLCAWRFGYTGELFFGEGSRLTVL.

The chain is built from TRBV7-9 and TRBJ2-3; the match to TRBD2 covers 10 bases. CDR1 SEHNR and CDR2 FQNEAQ come from the germline V gene (reference sequence). The CDR3 is 18 residues long. With 2 bases clipped from V and 1 base from J, the junction kept 9 bases outside the gene matches. This CDR3 is CASSLLLAGGPGTDTQYF. The CDR3, as DNA: TGTGCCAGCAGCTTACTTTTAGCGGGGGGACCCGGCACAGATACGCAGTATTTT.

This clonotype is a singleton in its sample. An end of the junction differs from the germline gene, which may be a read error. The chain combines TRBV6-1 with TRBJ2-5; TRBD2 is a possible D gene (6 bases). This CDR3 spans 14 amino acids. Germline loops: CDR1 MNHNS, CDR2 SASEGT. In nucleotides, the CDR3 is TGCGCCAGCAGTGAAGGAGGGGCCCAAGAGACCCTGTACTTC. Its translation: CASSEGGAQETLYF.

V and J are TRBV30 and TRBJ2-7; 7 positions agree with TRBD1. This CDR3 is built from 13 residues. Trimming took 5 bases from V and 3 from J; bases not matched to a gene: 7. Germline CDR1 is GTSNPN and CDR2 is SVGIG (reference sequence). The CDR3 DNA reads TGTGCCTGGGCCGGGACAGTCCACTACGAGCAGTACTTC. It translates to CAWAGTVHYEQYF. The whole variable domain, remainder taken from reference TRBV30 and TRBJ2-7, is SQTIHQWPATLVQPVGSPLSLECTVEGTSNPNLYWYRQAAGRGLQLLFYSVGIGQISSEVPQNLSASRPQDRQFILSSKKLLLSDSGFYLCAWAGTVHYEQYFGPGTRLTVT.

This clonotype was seen just once. A far larger clone is only one base removed, so a read error is likely. The chain recombines TRBV5-6 with TRBJ2-5; the D gene is possibly TRBD2 (5 bases). The CDR3 totals 12 residues. The germline V gene has CDR1 SGHDT and CDR2 YYEEEE. DNA for the CDR3: TGTGGCAGCAGCCCCCGAGGGGAGACCCAGTACTTC. Translated: CGSSPRGETQYF.

This clonotype was recorded a few times. This sequence joins TRBV7-9 and TRBJ2-5; either TRBD1 or TRBD2 may fit D (5 bases each). The germline gives CDR1 SEHNR, CDR2 FQNEAQ (reference sequence). The length of the CDR3 is 18 residues. The V and J ends lost 0 bases and 2 bases respectively, with 19 bases between them. CDR3 protein: CASSLARGDGAIQETQYF. For the CDR3, the DNA is TGTGCCAGCAGCTTAGCGCGTGGGGACGGGGCTATTCAAGAGACCCAGTACTTC.

CDR3 sequence (DNA): TGTGCCAGCAGTGACCCCAGGGGGGACACGTTGGCCAATGAGCAGTTCTTC. Protein sequence: CASSDPRGDTLANEQFF. The genes are TRBV6-1 and TRBJ2-1; D perhaps matches TRBD1 (7 bases). The V and J ends lost 3 bases and 6 bases respectively, with 21 bases between them. This CDR3 comprises 17 residues. Germline V gene lookup returns CDR1 MNHNS and CDR2 SASEGT.

This clonotype was seen more than once but under ten times. The chain combines TRBV12-3 or TRBV12-4 with TRBJ2-7; 8 bases fit TRBD2. This CDR3 is built from 13 residues. The trim removed 5 bases at V and 5 bases at J, leaving 5 bases unmatched. In DNA, the CDR3 is TGTGCCAGCAGTCGACGGGAGGGCGACGAGCAGTACTTC. It translates to CASSRREGDEQYF.

The chain combines TRBV6-4 with TRBJ1-3, with 8 bases fitting TRBD1. Germline assignment: CDR1 MRHNA and CDR2 SNTAGT. The CDR3 extends over 16 amino acids. With V trimmed by 4 bases and J by 9 bases, 14 bases remained unmatched. The chain's CDR3 is CASSGQKGTGHLTIYF. DNA for the CDR3: TGTGCCAGCAGTGGGCAAAAGGGGACAGGACATCTCACCATATATTTT.